A single sample gave rise to the 9 T cell receptor beta chains below, sequenced in a study of neurological immune-mediated disorders. The time point here: longitudinal time-point 3. TCRdb fed the 5' RACE reads into MiXCR, producing one record per CDR3 protein. The data contain more than 95,000 distinct CDR3 sequences, 10% to 11% of them singletons. What was sequenced was PBMCs. Receptors were obtained from a female donor with HTLV-1-associated myelopathy (HAM/TSP).

This clonotype was observed at least ten times. The chain couples TRBV5-1 to TRBJ2-7; D not resolved. Trimming cost V 4 bases and J 5 bases, with 7 bases left between them. Per the germline V gene, CDR1 is SGHRS and CDR2 is YFSETQ. The CDR3 is 11 amino acids. CDR3 sequence reads: CASSQQDEQYF. Here the CDR3 DNA reads TGCGCCAGCAGCCAACAAGACGAGCAGTACTTC.

The chain joins TRBV20-1 to TRBJ2-5; D may be TRBD1 or TRBD2 (5 bases each). Deletions cut 1 base from V and 4 bases from J, with 16 bases between. CDR1 DFQATT and CDR2 SNEGSKA come from the germline V gene (reference sequence). This CDR3 has 15 residues. The CDR3 DNA follows: TGCAGTGCTAGAGTCGAACTAGGGGCCCCAGAGACCCAGTACTTC. It is translated as CSARVELGAPETQYF.

This clonotype was seen repeatedly, ten times or more. The J gene is TRBJ2-7, the V gene TRBV5-1; TRBD2 agrees at 7 bases. CDR1 is SGHRS, CDR2 YFSETQ, per germline. The CDR3 sequence is 11 residues long. The trim removed 6 bases at V and 6 bases at J, leaving 3 bases unmatched. For the CDR3, the DNA is TGCGCCAGCACCGCGGGGGTCGAGCAGTACTTC. This sequence encodes CASTAGVEQYF.

This clonotype was seen ten or more times. The CDR3 loop reads CSAQPGTGVTEAFF. The CDR3 nucleotides read TGCAGTGCTCAACCCGGGACAGGGGTGACTGAAGCTTTCTTT. This chain joins TRBV20-1 and TRBJ1-1; 10 nucleotides agree with TRBD1. With V trimmed by 5 bases and J by 5 bases, 8 bases remained unmatched. Germline loops: CDR1 DFQATT, CDR2 SNEGSKA (reference sequence). This CDR3 has 14 residues.

The chain employs TRBV7-3 and TRBJ1-2; no clear D. Deletions cut 5 bases from V and 1 base from J, with 11 bases between. The CDR3 runs 14 residues. Germline V gene sequence: CDR1 SGHTA, CDR2 FQGTGA. This CDR3 is CASSADGFNYGYTF. The CDR3 bases are TGTGCCAGCAGCGCGGACGGTTTTAACTATGGCTACACCTTC.

This clonotype showed up many times. V and J are TRBV5-1 and TRBJ2-7; no firm D call. The CDR3 has 14 residues. Germline V lookup: CDR1 SGHRS, CDR2 YFSETQ. The V and J ends lost 0 bases and 3 bases respectively, with 10 bases between them. CDR3 nucleotide sequence: TGCGCCAGCAGCTTGGGGCAGGAAGTCTACGAGCAGTACTTC. Amino acid sequence: CASSLGQEVYEQYF.

This clonotype showed up many times. V gene TRBV20-1 combines with J gene TRBJ2-5, with D perhaps TRBD2 (6 bases). CDR1 and CDR2 from the germline V gene are DFQATT and SNEGSKA (reference sequence). Trimming pared 0 bases from V and 7 bases from J, leaving 21 bases between. This CDR3 contains 16 residues. The CDR3 nucleotides read TGCAGTGCTAGAGATGGATGGCCCGTTGACGGGGGGACCCAGTACTTC. Translating it yields CSARDGWPVDGGTQYF.

This clonotype was detected ten times or more. Mismatch with germline at one junction end may stem from a read error. The V call is TRBV6-1, the J call TRBJ1-1, with D unclear. CDR1 MNHNS and CDR2 SASEGT come from the germline V gene. The CDR3 has 14 residues. The CDR3 here is CASIEAGLKTEAFF. The DNA of the CDR3 is TGTGCCAGCATCGAGGCCGGGCTGAAAACTGAAGCTTTCTTT.

This clonotype was found many times. This rearrangement joins TRBV7-9 to TRBJ2-2, with 8 positions matching TRBD1. V lost 3 bases to trimming and J lost 1 base; unmatched junction nucleotides: 1. The CDR3 runs to 15 residues. In germline, CDR1 is SEHNR, CDR2 FQNEAQ (reference sequence). CDR3 sequence (DNA): TGTGCCAGCAGCTTCGACAGGGGGAACACCGGGGAGCTGTTTTTT. This encodes CASSFDRGNTGELFF.